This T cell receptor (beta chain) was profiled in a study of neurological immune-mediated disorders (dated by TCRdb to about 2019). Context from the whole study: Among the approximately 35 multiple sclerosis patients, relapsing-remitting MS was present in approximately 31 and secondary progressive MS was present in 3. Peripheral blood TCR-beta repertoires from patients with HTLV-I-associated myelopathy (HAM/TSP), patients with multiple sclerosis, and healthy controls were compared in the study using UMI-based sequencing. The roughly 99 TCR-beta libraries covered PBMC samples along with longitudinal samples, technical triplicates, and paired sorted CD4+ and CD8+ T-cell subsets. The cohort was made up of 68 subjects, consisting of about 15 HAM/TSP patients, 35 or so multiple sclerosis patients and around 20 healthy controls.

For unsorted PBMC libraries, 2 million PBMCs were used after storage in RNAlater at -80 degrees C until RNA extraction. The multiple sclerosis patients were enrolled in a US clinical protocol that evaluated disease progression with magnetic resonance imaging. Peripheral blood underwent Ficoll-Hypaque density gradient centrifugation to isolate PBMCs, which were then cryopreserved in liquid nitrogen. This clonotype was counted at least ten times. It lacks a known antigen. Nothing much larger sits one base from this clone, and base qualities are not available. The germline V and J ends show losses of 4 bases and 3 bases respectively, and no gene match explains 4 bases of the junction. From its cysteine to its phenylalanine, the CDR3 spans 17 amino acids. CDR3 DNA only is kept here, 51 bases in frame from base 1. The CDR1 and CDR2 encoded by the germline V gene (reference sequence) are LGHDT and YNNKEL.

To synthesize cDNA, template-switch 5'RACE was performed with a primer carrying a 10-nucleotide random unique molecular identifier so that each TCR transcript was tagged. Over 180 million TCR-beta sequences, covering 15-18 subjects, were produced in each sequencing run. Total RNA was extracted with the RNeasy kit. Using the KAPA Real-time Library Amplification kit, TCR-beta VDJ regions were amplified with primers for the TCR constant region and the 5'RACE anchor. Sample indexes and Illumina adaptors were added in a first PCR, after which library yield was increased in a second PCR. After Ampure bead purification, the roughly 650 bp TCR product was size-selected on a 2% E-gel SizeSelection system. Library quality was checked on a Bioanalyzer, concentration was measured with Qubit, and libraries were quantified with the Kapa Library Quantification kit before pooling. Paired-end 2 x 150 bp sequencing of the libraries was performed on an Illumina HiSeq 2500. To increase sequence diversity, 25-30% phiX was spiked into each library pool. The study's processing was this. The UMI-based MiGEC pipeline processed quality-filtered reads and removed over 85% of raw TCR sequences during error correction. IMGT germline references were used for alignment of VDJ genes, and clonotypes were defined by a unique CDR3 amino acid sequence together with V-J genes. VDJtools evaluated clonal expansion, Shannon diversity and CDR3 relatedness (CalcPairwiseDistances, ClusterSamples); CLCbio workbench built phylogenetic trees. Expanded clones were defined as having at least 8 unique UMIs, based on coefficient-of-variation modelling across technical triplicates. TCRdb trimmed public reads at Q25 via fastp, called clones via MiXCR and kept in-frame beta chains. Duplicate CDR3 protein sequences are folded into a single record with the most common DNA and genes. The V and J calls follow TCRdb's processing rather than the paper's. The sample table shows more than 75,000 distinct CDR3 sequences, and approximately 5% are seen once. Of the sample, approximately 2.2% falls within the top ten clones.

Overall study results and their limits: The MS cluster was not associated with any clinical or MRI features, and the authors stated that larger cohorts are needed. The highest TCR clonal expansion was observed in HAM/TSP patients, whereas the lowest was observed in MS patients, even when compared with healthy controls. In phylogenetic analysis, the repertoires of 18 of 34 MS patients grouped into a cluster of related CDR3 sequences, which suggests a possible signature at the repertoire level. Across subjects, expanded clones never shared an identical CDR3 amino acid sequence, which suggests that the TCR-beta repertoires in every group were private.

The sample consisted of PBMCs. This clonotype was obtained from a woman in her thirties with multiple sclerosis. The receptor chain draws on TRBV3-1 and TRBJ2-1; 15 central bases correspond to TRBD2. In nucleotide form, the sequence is TGTGCCAGCAGCCCCGGACTAGCGGGGGGGCTCTACAATGAGCAGTTCTTC. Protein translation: CASSPGLAGGLYNEQFF.